This paragraph reports one T cell receptor beta chain. The antigen remains unidentified. Some clones are missing from TCRdb's copy, which holds only in-frame ones; the method was immunoSEQ multiplex PCR. Here the sample spans some 2,400,000 clones, under 97% being singletons. The data stem from a study of shared clonotypes between healthy human individuals. Germline trimming cut 5 bases from V and 7 bases from J; bases unmatched to any gene: 7. CDR3 size: 14 residues. CDR1 SGHAT and CDR2 FQNNGV come from the germline V gene. Broader study findings: Clonotype sharing among donors was thought likely to change with sequencing depth.

The V gene is TRBV11-2, the J gene TRBJ2-7, with 11 bases fitting TRBD2. The TCR was taken from a man younger than 35 in good health. Sequenced sample: naive CD4+ T cells sorted from blood. Subset here: CD45RA+ positively selected. CDR3 DNA: TGTGCCAGCAGCCCCACTAGCGGGGGTTGGGAGCAGTACTTC. As protein: CASSPTSGGWEQYF.